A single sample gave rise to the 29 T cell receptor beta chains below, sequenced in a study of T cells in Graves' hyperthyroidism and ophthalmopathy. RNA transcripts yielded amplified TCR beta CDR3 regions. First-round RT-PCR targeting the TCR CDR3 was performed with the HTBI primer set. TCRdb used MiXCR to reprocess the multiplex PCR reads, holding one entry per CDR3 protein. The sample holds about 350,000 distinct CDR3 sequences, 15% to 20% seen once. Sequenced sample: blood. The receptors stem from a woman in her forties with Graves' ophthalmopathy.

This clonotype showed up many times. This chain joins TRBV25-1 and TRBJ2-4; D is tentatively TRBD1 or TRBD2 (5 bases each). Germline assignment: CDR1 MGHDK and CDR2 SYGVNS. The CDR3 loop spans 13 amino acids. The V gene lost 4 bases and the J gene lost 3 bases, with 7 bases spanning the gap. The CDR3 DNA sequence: TGTGCCAGCAGTGCGAGGGGCAAAAACATTCAGTACTTC. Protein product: CASSARGKNIQYF.

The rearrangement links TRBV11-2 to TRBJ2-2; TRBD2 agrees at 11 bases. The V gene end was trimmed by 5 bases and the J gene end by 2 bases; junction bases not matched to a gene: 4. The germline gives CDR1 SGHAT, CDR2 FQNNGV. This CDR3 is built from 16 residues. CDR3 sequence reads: CASSPGTSGNTGELFF. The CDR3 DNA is TGTGCCAGCAGCCCGGGGACTAGCGGTAACACCGGGGAGCTGTTTTTT.

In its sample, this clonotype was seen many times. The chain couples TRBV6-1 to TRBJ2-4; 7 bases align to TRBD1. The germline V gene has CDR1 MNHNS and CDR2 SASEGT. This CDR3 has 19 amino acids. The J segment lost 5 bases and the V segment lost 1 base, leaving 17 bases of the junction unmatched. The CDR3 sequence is CASSEESGLGGVFENIQYF. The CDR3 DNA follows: TGTGCCAGCAGTGAAGAATCGGGTTTAGGGGGCGTTTTCGAAAACATTCAGTACTTC.

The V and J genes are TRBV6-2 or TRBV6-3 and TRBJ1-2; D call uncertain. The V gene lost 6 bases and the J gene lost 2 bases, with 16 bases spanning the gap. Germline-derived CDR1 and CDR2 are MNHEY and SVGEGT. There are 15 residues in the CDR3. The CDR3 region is CASSLRGDPNYGYTF. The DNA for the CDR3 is TGTGCCAGCAGCCTACGTGGCGACCCCAACTATGGCTACACCTTC.

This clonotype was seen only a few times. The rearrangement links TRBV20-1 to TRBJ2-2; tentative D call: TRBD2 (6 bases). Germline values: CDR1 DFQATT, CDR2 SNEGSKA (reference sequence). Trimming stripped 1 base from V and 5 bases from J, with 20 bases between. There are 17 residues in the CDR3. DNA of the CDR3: TGCAGTGCTAGAGCGAGGAAGCCACTAGCAGCAACCGGGGAGCTGTTTTTT. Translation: CSARARKPLAATGELFF.

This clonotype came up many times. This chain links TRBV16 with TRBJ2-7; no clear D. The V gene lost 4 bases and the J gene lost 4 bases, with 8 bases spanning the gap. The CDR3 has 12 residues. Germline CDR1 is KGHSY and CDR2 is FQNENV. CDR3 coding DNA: TGTGCCAGCAGCCCACAAGTTTACGAGCAGTACTTC. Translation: CASSPQVYEQYF.

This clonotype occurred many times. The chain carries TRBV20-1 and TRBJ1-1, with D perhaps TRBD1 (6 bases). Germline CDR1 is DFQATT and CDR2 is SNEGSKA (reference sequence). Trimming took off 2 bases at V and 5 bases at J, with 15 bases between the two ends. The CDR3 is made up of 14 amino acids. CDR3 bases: TGCAGTGCTAGAAGGGTCCAGGGGAAGACTGAAGCTTTCTTT. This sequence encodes CSARRVQGKTEAFF.

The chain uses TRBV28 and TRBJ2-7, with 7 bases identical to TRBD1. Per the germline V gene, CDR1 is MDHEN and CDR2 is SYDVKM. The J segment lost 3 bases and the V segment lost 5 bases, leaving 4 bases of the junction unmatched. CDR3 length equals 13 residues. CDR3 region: CASSAWDSYEQYF. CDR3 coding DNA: TGTGCCAGCAGTGCATGGGACAGCTACGAGCAGTACTTC.

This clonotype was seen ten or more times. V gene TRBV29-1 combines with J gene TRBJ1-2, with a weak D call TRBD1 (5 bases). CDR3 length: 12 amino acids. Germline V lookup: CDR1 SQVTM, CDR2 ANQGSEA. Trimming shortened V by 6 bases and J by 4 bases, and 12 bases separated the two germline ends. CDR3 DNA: TGCAGCGTCGCCCAGGGCAGCTATGGCTACACCTTC. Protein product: CSVAQGSYGYTF.

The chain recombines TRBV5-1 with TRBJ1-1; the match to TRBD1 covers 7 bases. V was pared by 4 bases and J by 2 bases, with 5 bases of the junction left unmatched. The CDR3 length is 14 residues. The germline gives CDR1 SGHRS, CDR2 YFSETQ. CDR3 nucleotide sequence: TGCGCCAGCAGCGTCGACAGGGCAAACACTGAAGCTTTCTTT. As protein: CASSVDRANTEAFF.

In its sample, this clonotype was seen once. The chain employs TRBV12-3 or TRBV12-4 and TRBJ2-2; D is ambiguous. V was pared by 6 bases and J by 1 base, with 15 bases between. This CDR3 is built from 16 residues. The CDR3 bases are TGTGCCAGCAGGCTGGGGAATCGACTGAACACCGGGGAGCTGTTTTTT. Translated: CASRLGNRLNTGELFF.

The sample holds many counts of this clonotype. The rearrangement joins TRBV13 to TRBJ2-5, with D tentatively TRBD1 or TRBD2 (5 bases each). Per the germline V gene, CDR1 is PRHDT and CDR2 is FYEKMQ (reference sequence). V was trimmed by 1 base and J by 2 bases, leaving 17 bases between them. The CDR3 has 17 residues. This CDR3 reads CASSLESGGGKQETQYF. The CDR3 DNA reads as TGTGCCAGCAGCTTAGAATCCGGTGGGGGAAAACAAGAGACCCAGTACTTC.

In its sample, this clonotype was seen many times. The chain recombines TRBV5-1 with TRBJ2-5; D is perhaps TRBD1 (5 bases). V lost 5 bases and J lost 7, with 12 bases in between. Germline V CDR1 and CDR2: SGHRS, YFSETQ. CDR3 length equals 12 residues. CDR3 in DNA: TGCGCCAGCAGTTCGGACATATCGACCCAGTACTTC. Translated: CASSSDISTQYF.

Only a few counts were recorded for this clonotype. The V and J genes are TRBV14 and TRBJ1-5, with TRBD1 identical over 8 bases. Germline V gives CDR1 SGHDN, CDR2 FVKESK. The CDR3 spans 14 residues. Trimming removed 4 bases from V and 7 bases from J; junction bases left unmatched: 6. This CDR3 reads CASSRAGGGQPQHF. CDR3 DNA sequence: TGTGCCAGCAGCCGCGCAGGGGGCGGACAGCCCCAGCATTTT.

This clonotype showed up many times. The CDR3 protein is CAIKAGDWENTEAFF. The DNA of the CDR3 is TGTGCCATCAAAGCAGGCGATTGGGAGAACACTGAAGCTTTCTTT. The chain employs TRBV10-3 and TRBJ1-1; D gene ambiguous. CDR3 length: 15 residues. Trimming left V 7 bases short and J 1 base short, with 16 bases between. Germline V gene lookup returns CDR1 ENHRY and CDR2 SYGVKD.

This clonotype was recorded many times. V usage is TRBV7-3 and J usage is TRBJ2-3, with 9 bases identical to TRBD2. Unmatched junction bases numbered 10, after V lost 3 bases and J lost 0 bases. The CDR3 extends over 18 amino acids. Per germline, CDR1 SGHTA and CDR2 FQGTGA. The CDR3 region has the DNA TGTGCCAGCAGCTTTAACCTAGCGGGACGTCCTAGCACAGATACGCAGTATTTT. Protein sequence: CASSFNLAGRPSTDTQYF.

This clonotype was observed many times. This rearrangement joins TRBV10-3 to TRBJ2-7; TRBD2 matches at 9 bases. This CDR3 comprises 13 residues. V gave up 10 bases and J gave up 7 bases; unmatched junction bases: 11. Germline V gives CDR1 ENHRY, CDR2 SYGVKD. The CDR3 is CATWGGRANEQYF. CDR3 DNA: TGTGCCACCTGGGGCGGGAGGGCCAATGAGCAGTACTTC.

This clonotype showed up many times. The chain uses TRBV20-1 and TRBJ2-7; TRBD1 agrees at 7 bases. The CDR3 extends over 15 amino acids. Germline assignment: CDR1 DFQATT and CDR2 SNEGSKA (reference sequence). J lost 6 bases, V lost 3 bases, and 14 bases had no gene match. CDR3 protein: CSARPRQGSFIEQYF. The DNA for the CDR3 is TGCAGTGCTAGGCCGAGACAGGGCTCCTTTATCGAGCAGTACTTC.

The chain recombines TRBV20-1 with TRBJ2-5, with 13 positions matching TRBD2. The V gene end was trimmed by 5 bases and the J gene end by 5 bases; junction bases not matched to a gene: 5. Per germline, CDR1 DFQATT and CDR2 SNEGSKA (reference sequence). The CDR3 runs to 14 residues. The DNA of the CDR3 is TGCAGTGCTCCTCCGACTAGCGGGAGGGAGACCCAGTACTTC. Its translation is CSAPPTSGRETQYF.

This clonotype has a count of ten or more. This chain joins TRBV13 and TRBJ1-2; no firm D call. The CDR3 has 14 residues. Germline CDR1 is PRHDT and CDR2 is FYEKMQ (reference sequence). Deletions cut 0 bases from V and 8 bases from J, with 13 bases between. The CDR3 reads CASSLGLRSGGYTF. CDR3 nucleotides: TGTGCCAGCAGCTTAGGCCTCCGGTCTGGGGGCTACACCTTC. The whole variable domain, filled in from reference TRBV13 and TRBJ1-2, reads AAGVIQSPRHLIKEKRETATLKCYPIPRHDTVYWYQQGPGQDPQFLISFYEKMQSDKGSIPDRFSAQQFSDYHSELNMSSLELGDSALYFCASSLGLRSGGYTFGSGTRLTVV.

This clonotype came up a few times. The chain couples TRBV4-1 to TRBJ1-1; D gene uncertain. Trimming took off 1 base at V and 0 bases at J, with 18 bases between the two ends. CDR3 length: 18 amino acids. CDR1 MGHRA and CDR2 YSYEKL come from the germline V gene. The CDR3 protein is CASSQGPLGRKLNTEAFF. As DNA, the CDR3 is TGCGCCAGCAGCCAAGGCCCCCTGGGGAGGAAGCTGAACACTGAAGCTTTCTTT.

CDR3 loop: CASSFGTESYEQYF. CDR3 nucleotide sequence: TGTGCCAGCAGCTTCGGCACTGAAAGCTACGAGCAGTACTTC. V gene TRBV7-2 combines with J gene TRBJ2-7; unclear D gene. This CDR3 has 14 residues. Germline-derived CDR1 and CDR2 are SGHTA and FQGNSA. Trimming shortened V by 3 bases and J by 3 bases, and 12 bases separated the two germline ends.

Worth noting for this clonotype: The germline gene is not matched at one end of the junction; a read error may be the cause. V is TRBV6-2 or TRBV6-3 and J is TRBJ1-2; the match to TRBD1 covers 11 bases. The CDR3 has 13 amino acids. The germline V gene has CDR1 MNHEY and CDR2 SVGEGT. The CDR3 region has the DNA TGTGCCAGCAGACTCGGGACAGGGGGTGGCTACATCTTC. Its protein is CASRLGTGGGYIF.

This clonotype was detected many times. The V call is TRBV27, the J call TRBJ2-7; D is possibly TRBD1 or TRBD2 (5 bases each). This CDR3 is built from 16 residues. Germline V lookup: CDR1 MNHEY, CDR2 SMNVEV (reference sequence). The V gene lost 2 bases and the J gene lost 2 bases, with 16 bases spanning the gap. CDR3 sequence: CASSLNSGAKPYEQYF. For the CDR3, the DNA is TGTGCCAGCAGTTTAAACTCCGGGGCCAAACCCTACGAGCAGTACTTC.

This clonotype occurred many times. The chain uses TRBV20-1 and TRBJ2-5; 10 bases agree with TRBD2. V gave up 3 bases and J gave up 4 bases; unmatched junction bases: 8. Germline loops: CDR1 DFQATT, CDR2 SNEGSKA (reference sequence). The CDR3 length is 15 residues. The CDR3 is CSASHLAGVIETQYF. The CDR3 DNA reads TGCAGTGCTAGTCATCTAGCGGGAGTTATAGAGACCCAGTACTTC.

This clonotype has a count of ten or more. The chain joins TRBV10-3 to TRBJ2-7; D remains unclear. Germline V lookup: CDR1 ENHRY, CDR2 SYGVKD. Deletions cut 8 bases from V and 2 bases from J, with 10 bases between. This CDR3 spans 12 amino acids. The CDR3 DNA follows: TGTGCCATCGCGAGTTTGACCTACGAGCAGTACTTC. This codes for CAIASLTYEQYF.

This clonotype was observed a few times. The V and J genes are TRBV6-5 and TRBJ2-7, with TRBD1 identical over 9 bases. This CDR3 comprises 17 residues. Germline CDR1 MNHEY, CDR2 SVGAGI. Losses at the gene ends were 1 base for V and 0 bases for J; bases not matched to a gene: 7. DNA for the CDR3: TGTGCCAGCAGTTACTACCCCCCGGGACAGGGCTCCTACGAGCAGTACTTC. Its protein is CASSYYPPGQGSYEQYF.

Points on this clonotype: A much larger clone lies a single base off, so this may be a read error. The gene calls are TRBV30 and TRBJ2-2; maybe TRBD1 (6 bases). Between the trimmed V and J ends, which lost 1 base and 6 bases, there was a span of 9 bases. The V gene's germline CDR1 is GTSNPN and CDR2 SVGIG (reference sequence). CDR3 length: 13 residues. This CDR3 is CAWSAGVAGELFF. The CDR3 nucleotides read TGTGCCTGGAGTGCAGGGGTGGCCGGGGAGCTGTTTTTT.

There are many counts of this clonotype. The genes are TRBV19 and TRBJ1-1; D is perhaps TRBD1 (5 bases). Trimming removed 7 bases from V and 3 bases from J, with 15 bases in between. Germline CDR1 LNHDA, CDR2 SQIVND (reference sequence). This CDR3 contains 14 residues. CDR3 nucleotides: TGTGCCAGTAAGCGACGGGGCGCCGACACTGAAGCTTTCTTT. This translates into CASKRRGADTEAFF.